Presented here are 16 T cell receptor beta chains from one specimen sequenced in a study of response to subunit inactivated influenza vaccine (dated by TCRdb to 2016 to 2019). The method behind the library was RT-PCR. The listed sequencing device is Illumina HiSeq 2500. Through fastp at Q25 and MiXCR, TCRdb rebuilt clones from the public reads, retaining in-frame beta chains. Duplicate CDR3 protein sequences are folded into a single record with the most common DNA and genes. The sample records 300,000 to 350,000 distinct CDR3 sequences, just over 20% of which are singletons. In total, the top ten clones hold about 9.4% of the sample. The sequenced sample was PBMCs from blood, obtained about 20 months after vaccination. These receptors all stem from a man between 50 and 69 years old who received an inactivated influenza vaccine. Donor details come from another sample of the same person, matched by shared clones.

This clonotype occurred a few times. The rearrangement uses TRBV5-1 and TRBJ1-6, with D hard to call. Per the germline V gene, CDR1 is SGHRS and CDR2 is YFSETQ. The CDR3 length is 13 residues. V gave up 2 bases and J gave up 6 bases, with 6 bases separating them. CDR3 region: CASSFGFNSPLHF. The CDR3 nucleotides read TGCGCCAGCAGCTTTGGATTTAATTCACCCCTCCACTTT.

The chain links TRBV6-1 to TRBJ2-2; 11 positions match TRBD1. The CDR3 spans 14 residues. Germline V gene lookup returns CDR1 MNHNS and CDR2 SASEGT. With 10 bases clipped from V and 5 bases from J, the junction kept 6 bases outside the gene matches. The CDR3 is CATLRDRGTGELFF. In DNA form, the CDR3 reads TGTGCCACCTTGCGGGACAGGGGGACCGGGGAGCTGTTTTTT.

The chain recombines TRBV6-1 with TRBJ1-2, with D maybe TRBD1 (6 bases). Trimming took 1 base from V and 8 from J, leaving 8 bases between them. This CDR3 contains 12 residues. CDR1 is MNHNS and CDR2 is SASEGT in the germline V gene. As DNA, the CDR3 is TGTGCCAGCAGTGAAGGACAGGAAGGCTACACCTTC. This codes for CASSEGQEGYTF.

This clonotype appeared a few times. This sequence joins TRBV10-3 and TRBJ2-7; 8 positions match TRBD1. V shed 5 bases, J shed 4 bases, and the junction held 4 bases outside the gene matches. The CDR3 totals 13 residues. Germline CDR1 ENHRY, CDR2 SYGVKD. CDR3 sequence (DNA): TGTGCCATCAGTACGGACAGGGCGTACGAGCAGTACTTC. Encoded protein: CAISTDRAYEQYF.

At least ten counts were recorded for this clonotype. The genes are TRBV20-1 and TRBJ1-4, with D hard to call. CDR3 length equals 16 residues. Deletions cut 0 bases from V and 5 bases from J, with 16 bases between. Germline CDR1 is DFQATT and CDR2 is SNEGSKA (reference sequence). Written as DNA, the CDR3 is TGCAGTGCTAGAGATCTATCGGCGGGTAAAAATGAAAAACTGTTTTTT. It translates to CSARDLSAGKNEKLFF.

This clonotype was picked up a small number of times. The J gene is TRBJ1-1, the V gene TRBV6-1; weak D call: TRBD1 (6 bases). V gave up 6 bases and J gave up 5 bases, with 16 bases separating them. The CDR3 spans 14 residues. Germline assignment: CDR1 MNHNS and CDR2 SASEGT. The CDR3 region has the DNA TGTGCCAGCAGGCGCGGACAGTTTCAGACTGAAGCTTTCTTT. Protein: CASRRGQFQTEAFF.

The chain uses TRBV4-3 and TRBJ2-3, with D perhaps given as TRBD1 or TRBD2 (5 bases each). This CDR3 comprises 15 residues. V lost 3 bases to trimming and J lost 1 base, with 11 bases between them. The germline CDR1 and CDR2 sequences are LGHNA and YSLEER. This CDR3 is CASSHEGLGTDTQYF. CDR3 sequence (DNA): TGCGCCAGCAGCCACGAGGGGTTGGGCACAGATACGCAGTATTTT.

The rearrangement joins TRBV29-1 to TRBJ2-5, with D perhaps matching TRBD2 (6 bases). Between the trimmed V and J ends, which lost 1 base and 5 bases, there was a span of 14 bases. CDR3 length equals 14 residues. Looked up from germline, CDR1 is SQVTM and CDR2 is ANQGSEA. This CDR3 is CSVEAPPGGETQYF. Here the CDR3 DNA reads TGCAGCGTTGAAGCTCCCCCCGGAGGGGAGACCCAGTACTTC.

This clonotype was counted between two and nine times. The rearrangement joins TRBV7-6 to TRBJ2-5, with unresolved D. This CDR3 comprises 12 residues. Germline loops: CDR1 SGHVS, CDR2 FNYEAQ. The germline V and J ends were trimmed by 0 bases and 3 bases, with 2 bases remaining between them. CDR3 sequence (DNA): TGTGCCAGCAGCTTAGCGAAAGAGACCCAGTACTTC. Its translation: CASSLAKETQYF.

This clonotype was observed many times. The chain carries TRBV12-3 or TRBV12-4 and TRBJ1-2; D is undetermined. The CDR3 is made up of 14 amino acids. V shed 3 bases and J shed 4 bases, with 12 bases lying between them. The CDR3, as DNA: TGTGCCAGCAGTTTTTCGGGGTTTGGCTATGGCTACACCTTC. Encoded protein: CASSFSGFGYGYTF.

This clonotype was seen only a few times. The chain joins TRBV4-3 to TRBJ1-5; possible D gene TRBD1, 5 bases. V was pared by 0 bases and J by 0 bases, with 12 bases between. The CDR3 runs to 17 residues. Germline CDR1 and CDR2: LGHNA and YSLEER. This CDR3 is CASSQDLGDYSNQPQHF. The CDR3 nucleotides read TGCGCCAGCAGCCAAGATCTGGGGGACTATAGCAATCAGCCCCAGCATTTT.

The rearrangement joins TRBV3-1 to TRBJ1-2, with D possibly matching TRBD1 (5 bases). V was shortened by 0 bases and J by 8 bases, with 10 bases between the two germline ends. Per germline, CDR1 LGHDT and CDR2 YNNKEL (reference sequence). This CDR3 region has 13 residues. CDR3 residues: CASSQDRVRGYTF. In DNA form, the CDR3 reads TGTGCCAGCAGCCAAGACAGGGTTCGCGGCTACACCTTC.

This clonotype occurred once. The CDR3: CASSLRQEKAYEQYF. The CDR3 nucleotides are TGTGCCAGCAGCTTACGACAGGAAAAAGCCTACGAGCAGTACTTC. V and J are TRBV5-5 and TRBJ2-7; TRBD1 is a possible D gene (6 bases). The V gene's germline CDR1 is SGHKS and CDR2 YYEKEE (reference sequence). V gave up 2 bases and J gave up 2 bases, with 14 bases separating them. This CDR3 has 15 residues.

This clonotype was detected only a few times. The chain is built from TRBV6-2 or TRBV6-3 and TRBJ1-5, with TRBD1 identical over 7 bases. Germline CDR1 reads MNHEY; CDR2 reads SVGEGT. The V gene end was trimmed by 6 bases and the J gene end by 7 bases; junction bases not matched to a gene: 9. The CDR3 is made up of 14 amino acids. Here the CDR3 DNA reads TGTGCCAGCAGCCCCCAGGGGGGCAGGCAGCCCCAGCATTTT. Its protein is CASSPQGGRQPQHF.

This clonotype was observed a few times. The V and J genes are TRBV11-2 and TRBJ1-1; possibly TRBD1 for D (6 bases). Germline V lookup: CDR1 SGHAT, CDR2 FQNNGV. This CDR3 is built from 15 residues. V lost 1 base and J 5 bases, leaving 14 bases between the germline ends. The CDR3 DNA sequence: TGTGCCAGCAGCTTAGCCTCGGACAGTCGGACTGAAGCTTTCTTT. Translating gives CASSLASDSRTEAFF.

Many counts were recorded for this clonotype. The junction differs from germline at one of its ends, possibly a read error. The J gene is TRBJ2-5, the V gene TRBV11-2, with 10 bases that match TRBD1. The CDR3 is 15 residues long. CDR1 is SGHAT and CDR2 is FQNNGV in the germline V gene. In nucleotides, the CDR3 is TGCGCCAGCAGCTTGGACAGGGGGTACCAAGAGACCCAGTACTTC. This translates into CASSLDRGYQETQYF.